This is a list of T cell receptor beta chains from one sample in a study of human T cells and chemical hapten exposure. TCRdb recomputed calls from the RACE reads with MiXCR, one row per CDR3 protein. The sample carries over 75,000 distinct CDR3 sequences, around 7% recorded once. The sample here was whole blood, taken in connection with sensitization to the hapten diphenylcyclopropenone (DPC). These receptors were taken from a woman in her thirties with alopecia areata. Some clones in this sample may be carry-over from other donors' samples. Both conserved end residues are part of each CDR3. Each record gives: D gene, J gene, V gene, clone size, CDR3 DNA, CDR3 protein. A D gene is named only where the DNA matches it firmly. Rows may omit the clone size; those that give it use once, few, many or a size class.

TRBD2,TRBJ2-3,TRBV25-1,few,TGTGCCAGCAGTGAATTCCAAGGAGCGGGGGCGGATACGCAGTATTTT,CASSEFQGAGADTQYF
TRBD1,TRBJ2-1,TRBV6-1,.,TGTGCCAGCAGTGTCAGGACAGGGGTTTACAATGAGCAGTTCTTC,CASSVRTGVYNEQFF
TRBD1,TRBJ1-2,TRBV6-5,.,TGTGCCAGCAGTTACGCTGCCGGGACAGTCGGCTACACCTTC,CASSYAAGTVGYTF
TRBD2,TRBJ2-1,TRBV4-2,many,TGTGCCAGCAGCCAAGCCGTTCCGGGACTAGCGGGGGGGTCCTACAATGAGCAGTTCTTC,CASSQAVPGLAGGSYNEQFF
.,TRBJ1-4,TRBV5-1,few,TGCGCCAGCAGTCGGGACGAGGGATATGAAAAACTGTTTTTT,CASSRDEGYEKLFF
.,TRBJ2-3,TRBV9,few,TGTGCCAGCAGCGTAGCTGGGGCGTCGGGGCTGGAGGGCATCAGAGATACGCAGTATTTT,CASSVAGASGLEGIRDTQYF
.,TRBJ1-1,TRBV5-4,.,TGTGCCAGCAGCTTGGACGGGGGAATAGTGAGGACTGAAGCTTTCTTT,CASSLDGGIVRTEAFF
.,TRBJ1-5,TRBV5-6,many,TGTGCCAGCAGCTTCAGGGCACCTAGCAATCAGCCCCAGCATTTT,CASSFRAPSNQPQHF
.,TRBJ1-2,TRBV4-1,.,TGCGCCAGCAGCCAAGTAGGAGCTAACTATGGCTACACCTTC,CASSQVGANYGYTF
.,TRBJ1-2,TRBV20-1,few,TGCAGTGCTAGAGATGTTACGGTTCTCTATGGCTACACCTTC,CSARDVTVLYGYTF
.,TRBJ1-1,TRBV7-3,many,TGTGCCAGCAGCCCTCAGGGTCCGGACACTGAAGCTTTCTTT,CASSPQGPDTEAFF
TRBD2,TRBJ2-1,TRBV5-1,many,TGCGCCAGCAGCTTTGCGGGGGGCCTCGTCAATGAGCAGTTCTTC,CASSFAGGLVNEQFF
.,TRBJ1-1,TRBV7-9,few,TGTGCCAGCAGAATCCCCCAGGAGGGCCAGGGAACTGAAGCTTTCTTT,CASRIPQEGQGTEAFF
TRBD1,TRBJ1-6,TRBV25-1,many,TGTGCCAGCAGTGAATCCGGGACAGGGCTTTCACCCCTCCACTTT,CASSESGTGLSPLHF
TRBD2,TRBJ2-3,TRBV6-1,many,TGTGCCAGCAGGGCACTAGCGGGGGTCGGCACAGTTACGCAGTATTTT,CASRALAGVGTVTQYF
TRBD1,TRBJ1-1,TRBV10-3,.,TGTGCCATCGGTCTAGGACAGGGGAACACTGAAGCTTTCTTT,CAIGLGQGNTEAFF
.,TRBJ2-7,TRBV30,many,TGTGCCTTTGGGGGGCAGCGATCCTACGAGCAGTACTTC,CAFGGQRSYEQYF
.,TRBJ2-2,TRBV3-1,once,TGTGACAGCAGACTTTTGTCGGGGGTGGACGGGGAGCTGTTTTTT,CDSRLLSGVDGELFF
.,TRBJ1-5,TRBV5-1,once,TGCGCCAGCAGCTTGGTGGCAAGGGAACAGCCCCAGCATTTT,CASSLVAREQPQHF
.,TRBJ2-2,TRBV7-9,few,TGTGCCAGCAGCTTGGGATCGGGTACCAGCACCGGGGAGCTGTTTTTT,CASSLGSGTSTGELFF
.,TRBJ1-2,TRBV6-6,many,TGTGCCAGCAGTCAAGGGGGAGCCAGGGATGGCTACACCTTC,CASSQGGARDGYTF
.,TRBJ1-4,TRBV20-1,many,TGCAGTGCTAGACCAGCAAGTGGGGGTAATGAAAAACTGTTTTTT,CSARPASGGNEKLFF
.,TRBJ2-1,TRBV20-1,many,TGCAGTGCTAGTTATGGGGGGGCCGACTACAATGAGCAGTTCTTC,CSASYGGADYNEQFF
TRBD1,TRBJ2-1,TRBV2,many,TGTGCCAGCAGCAGGGACAGCTATTCCTACAATGAGCAGTTCTTC,CASSRDSYSYNEQFF
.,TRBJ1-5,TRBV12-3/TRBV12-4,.,TGTGCCAGCACCGATGGACAGAATCAGCCCCAGCATTTT,CASTDGQNQPQHF
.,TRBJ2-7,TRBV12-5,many,TGTGCTAGTCGCCACTCATCAACCGGAGAGCAGTACTTC,CASRHSSTGEQYF
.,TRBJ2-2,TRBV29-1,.,TGCAGCGTTCCTACCGCGGGTGGGGAGCTGTTTTTT,CSVPTAGGELFF
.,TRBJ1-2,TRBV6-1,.,TGTGCCAGCAGTGAATCGACAGGTCTTGGCTACACCTTC,CASSESTGLGYTF
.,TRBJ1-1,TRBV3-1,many,TGTGCCAGCAGCCGAACGGACGGTGAAGCTTTCTTT,CASSRTDGEAFF
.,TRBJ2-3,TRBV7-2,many,TGTGCCAGCAGCTGGCCAACAGCAGATACGCAGTATTTT,CASSWPTADTQYF
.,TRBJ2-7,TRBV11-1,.,TGTGCCAGCAGCTCCAATACCGGGACTGATTACGAGCAGTACTTC,CASSSNTGTDYEQYF
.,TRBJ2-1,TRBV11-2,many,TGTGCCAGCAGCTTAGGGTCGGGGGCCTACAATGAGCAGTTCTTC,CASSLGSGAYNEQFF
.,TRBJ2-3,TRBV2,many,TGTGCCAGCAGCTCTCCAGAGGCCTCAGATACGCAGTATTTT,CASSSPEASDTQYF
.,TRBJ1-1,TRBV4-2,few,TGTGCCAGCAGCCAAATCACCCAGAGGGACACTGAAGCTTTCTTT,CASSQITQRDTEAFF
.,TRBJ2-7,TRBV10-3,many,TGTGCCATCAGGAAGGACACGACAGCCTACGAGCAGTACTTC,CAIRKDTTAYEQYF
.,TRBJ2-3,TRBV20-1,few,TGCAGTGCTGTATCTAGCGACTACACAGATACGCAGTATTTT,CSAVSSDYTDTQYF
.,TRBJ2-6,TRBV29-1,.,TGCAGCGTTGAGACTGACTCTGGGGCCAACGTCCTGACTTTC,CSVETDSGANVLTF
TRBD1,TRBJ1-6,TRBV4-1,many,TGCGCCAGCAGCCAAGTTCCTAACACAGGGGGCTCCTATAATTCACCCCTCCACTTT,CASSQVPNTGGSYNSPLHF
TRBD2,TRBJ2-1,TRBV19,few,TGTGCCAGTACCCCCTTGAGCGGGGGGGCCAATGAGCAGTTCTTC,CASTPLSGGANEQFF
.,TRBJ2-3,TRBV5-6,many,TGTGCCAGCAGCTTGGCTTCCCGACGGTACACAGATACGCAGTATTTT,CASSLASRRYTDTQYF
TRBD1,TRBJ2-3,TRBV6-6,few,TGTGCCAGCATAAGGGACAGGGGCGATACGCAGTATTTT,CASIRDRGDTQYF
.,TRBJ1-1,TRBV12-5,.,TGTGCTAGTGGTTTGGGGTTGGGACATCATGAAGCTTTCTTT,CASGLGLGHHEAFF
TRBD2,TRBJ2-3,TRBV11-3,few,TGTGCCAGCAGCTTAGAGCCCGGCGGGACTAGCAATACGCAGTATTTT,CASSLEPGGTSNTQYF
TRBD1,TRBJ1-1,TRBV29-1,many,TGCAGCGTTAGAATGGGACAGGGGGCCTTTACCATGAACACTGAAGCTTTCTTT,CSVRMGQGAFTMNTEAFF
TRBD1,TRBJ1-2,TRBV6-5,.,TGTGCCAGCAGGCTGACGGGACAGGGCTATGGCTACACCTTC,CASRLTGQGYGYTF
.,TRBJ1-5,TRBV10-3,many,TGTGCCATCAGTGAGTCCGCGGGGATGCGCCAGCCCCAGCATTTT,CAISESAGMRQPQHF
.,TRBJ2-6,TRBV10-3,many,TGTGCCATCAGTGTAGGGGCCTCCAATCCTGGGGCCAACGTCCTGACTTTC,CAISVGASNPGANVLTF
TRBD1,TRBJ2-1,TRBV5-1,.,TGCGCCAGCAGCTTGAACAGGGGGAATGAGCAGTTCTTC,CASSLNRGNEQFF
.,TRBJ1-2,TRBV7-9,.,TGTGCCAGCGCACGTGGGGGGGGGATGTATGGCTACACCTTC,CASARGGGMYGYTF
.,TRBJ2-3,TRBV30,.,TGTGCCTGGAGTAGGAGCGCAGATACGCAGTATTTT,CAWSRSADTQYF
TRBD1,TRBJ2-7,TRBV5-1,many,TGCGCCAGCAGCCCGGGACAGGGCCCCGAGCAGTACTTC,CASSPGQGPEQYF
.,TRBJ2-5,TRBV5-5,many,TGTGCCAGCAGCTTGTACGGCGGGGTAGAGGAGACCCAGTACTTC,CASSLYGGVEETQYF
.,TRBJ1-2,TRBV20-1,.,TGCAGTGCTAGAGATTTTCGGAGTAACTATGGCTACACCTTC,CSARDFRSNYGYTF
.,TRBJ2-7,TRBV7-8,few,TGTGCCAGCAGCCCAAAGTACGAGCAGTACTTC,CASSPKYEQYF
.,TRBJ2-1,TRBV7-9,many,TGTGCCAGCAGCTTATGGGCCGAAAGCTCCTACAATGAGCAGTTCTTC,CASSLWAESSYNEQFF
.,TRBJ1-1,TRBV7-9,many,TGTGCCAGCAGCTTAGTTTCGGCGACTGAAGCTTTCTTT,CASSLVSATEAFF
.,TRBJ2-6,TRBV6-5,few,TGTGCCAGCAGCAGAGGAGTTGCCAACGTCCTGACTTTC,CASSRGVANVLTF